This T cell receptor (beta chain) was documented in a study of OX40 agonist ivuxolimab in advanced cancers. The wider study: Dose-escalation subjects each had hepatocellular carcinoma, melanoma, renal cell or head and neck cancer. Study results and caveats: There were, on average, more expanded clones in CD8+ T cells than in CD4+.

The CDR3 runs 16 residues. Germline CDR1 is SQVTM and CDR2 is ANQGSEA. Produced via immunoSEQ multiplex PCR; TCRdb's table is partial and in-frame only. The sample shows 60,000 to 100,000 clones, 75% to 90% of them seen only once. At cycle 4 day 1, cycle 7 day 1, and baseline, blood was sampled. Details on this clone: Its target is not known. The junction shows a germline mismatch at one end, possibly a read error.

The rearrangement links TRBV29-1 to TRBJ2-2; TRBD2 agrees at 14 bases. This TCR was sampled from an adult with an advanced solid tumor such as melanoma, head and neck, liver or kidney cancer. The source material was CD4+ or CD8+ T cells sorted from blood, sampled in a trial of the OX40 agonist ivuxolimab. CDR3 DNA sequence: TGCAGCGTGGAAGGGACTAGCGGGAGTAAAAGCGGGGAGCTGTTTTTT. It encodes CSVEGTSGSKSGELFF.